This T cell receptor (beta chain) is drawn from a study of blood T cell repertoires in COVID-19. The V gene's germline CDR1 is SQVTM and CDR2 ANQGSEA. The CDR3 sequence is 15 residues long. V gave up 6 bases and J gave up 0 bases; unmatched junction bases: 5. Original methodology: For nucleated cells, counts were estimated from reference gene primer amplification. The protocol was immunoSEQ multiplex PCR, while the TCRdb copy is restricted to in-frame clones and leaves out a portion. V and J calls and clone size follow that table, whereas D and trimming were derived from the DNA. The profile covers hundreds of thousands of clones, with less than 90% appearing a single time and roughly 8.5% taken by the ten largest. This clone has more than one count but fewer than ten. Recruits, aged roughly 18 to 95 years, lived in around 24 US areas. Recovered participants had two consecutive negative NP/OP PCR tests, healthcare professional clearance, or symptom resolution.

The TCR originated in a woman aged 55-69 years who had recovered from COVID-19. Sample: PBMCs or T cells enriched from blood (not recorded which). The V and J genes are TRBV29-1 and TRBJ2-2; TRBD1 matches 9 bases. In nucleotides, the CDR3 is TGCAGCGTCCACCGGACAGGGGCGAACACCGGGGAGCTGTTTTTT. Amino acids: CSVHRTGANTGELFF.